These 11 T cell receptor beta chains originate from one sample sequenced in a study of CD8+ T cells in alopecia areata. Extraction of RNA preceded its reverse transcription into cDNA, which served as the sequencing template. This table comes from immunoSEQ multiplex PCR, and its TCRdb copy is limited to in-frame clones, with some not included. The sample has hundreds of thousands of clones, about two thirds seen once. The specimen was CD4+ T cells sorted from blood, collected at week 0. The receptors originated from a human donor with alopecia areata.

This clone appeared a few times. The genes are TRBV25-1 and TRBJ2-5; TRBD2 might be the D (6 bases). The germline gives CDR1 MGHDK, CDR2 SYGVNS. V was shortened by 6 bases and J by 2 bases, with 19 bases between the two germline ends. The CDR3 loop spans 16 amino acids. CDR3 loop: CASRPGGVWGQETQYF. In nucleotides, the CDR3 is TGTGCCAGCAGGCCCGGCGGGGTTTGGGGTCAAGAGACCCAGTACTTC. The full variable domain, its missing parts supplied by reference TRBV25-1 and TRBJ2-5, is EADIYQTPRYLVIGTGKKITLECSQTMGHDKMYWYQQDPGMELHLIHYSYGVNSTEKGDLSSESTVSRIRTEHFPLTLESARPSHTSQYLCASRPGGVWGQETQYFGPGTRLLVL.

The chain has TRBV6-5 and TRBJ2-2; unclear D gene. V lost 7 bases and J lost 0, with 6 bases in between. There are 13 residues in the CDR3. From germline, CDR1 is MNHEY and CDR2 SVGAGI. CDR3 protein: CASMTPNTGELFF. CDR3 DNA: TGTGCCAGCATGACTCCGAACACCGGGGAGCTGTTTTTT.

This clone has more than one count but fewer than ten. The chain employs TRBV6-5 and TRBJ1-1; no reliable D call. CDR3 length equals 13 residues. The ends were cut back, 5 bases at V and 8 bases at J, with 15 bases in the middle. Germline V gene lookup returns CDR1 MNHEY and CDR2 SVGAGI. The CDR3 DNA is TGTGCCAGCAGTGGCCGACTCCGATGGGAAGCTTTCTTT. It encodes CASSGRLRWEAFF.

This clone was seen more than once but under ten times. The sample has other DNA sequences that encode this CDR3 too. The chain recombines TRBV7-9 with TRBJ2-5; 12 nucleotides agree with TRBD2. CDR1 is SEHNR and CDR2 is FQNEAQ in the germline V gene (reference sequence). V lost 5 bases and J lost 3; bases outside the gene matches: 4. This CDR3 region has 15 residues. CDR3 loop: CASSPRLAGEETQYF. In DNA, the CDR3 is TGTGCCAGCAGCCCCAGACTAGCGGGGGAAGAGACCCAGTACTTC.

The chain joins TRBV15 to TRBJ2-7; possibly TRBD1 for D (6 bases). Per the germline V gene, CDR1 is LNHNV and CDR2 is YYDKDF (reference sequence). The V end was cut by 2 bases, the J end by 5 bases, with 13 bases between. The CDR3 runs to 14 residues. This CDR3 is CATSRSTRGDEQYF. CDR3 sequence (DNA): TGTGCCACCAGCAGATCGACCAGGGGTGACGAGCAGTACTTC.

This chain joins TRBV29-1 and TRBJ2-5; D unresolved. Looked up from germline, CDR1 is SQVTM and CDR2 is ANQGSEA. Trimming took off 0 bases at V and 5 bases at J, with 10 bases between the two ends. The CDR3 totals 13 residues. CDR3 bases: TGCAGCGTTGAAGAGGGTTTTTGGGAGACCCAGTACTTC. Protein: CSVEEGFWETQYF.

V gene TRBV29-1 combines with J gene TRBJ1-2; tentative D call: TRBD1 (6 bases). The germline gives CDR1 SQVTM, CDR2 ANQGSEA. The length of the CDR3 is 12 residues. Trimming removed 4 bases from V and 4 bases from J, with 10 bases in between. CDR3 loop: CSVASGAYGYTF. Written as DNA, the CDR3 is TGCAGCGTTGCTTCAGGGGCCTATGGCTACACCTTC. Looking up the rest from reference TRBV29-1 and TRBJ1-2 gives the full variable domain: SAVISQKPSRDICQRGTSLTIQCQVDSQVTMMFWYRQQPGQSLTLIATANQGSEATYESGFVIDKFPISRPNLTFSTLTVSNMSPEDSSIYLCSVASGAYGYTFGSGTRLTVV.

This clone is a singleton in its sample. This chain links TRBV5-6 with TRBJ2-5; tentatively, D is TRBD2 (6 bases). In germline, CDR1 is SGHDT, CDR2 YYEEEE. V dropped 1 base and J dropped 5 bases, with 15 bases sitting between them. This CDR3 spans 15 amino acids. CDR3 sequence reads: CASSLFSGSLETQYF. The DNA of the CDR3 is TGTGCCAGCAGCTTGTTTAGCGGAAGCCTTGAGACCCAGTACTTC.

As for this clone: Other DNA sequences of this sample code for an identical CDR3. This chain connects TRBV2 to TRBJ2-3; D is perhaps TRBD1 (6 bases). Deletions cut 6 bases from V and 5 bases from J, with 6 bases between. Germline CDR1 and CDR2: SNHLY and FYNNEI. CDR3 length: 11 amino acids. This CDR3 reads CASRGGDTQYF. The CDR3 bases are TGTGCCAGCAGAGGGGGAGATACGCAGTATTTT. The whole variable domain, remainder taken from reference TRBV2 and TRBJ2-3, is EPEVTQTPSHQVTQMGQEVILRCVPISNHLYFYWYRQILGQKVEFLVSFYNNEISEKSEIFDDQFSVERPDGSNFTLKIRSTKLEDSAMYFCASRGGDTQYFGPGTRLTVL.

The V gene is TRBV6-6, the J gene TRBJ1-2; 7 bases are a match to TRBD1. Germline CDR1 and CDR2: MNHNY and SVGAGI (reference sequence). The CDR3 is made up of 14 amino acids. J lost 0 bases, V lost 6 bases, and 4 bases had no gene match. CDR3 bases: TGTGCCAGCAGCCCTGGGACAGCTAACTATGGCTACACCTTC. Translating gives CASSPGTANYGYTF.

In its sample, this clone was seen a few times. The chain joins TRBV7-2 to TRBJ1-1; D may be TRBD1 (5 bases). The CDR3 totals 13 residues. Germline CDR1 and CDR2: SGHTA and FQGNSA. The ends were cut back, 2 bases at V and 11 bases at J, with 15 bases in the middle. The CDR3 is CASSLRRGASAFF. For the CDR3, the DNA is TGTGCCAGCAGCTTAAGGAGGGGAGCGTCGGCTTTCTTT. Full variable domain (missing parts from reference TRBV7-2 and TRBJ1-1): GAGVSQSPSNKVTEKGKDVELRCDPISGHTALYWYRQSLGQGLEFLIYFQGNSAPDKSGLPSDRFSAERTGGSVSTLTIQRTQQEDSAVYLCASSLRRGASAFFGQGTRLTVV.